Each of the 27 T cell receptor beta chains below was sequenced from the same sample in a study of tissue T cells after allogeneic stem cell transplantation. Assay: immunoSEQ multiplex PCR; the TCRdb copy retains only in-frame clones and omits some. This repertoire shows more than 1,500 clones, around 73% found once; its top ten account for about 12%. This sample comprised esophagus tissue, obtained at autopsy. The origin of the receptors is a woman aged 18 to 55 with breast cancer.

V and J are TRBV7-2 and TRBJ1-4; tentative D call: TRBD1 (5 bases). CDR1 is SGHTA, CDR2 FQGNSA, per germline. The V gene lost 0 bases and the J gene lost 6 bases, with 5 bases spanning the gap. The CDR3 length is 13 residues. In DNA, the CDR3 is TGTGCCAGCAGCTTAGCAGGGGATGAAAAACTGTTTTTT. This sequence encodes CASSLAGDEKLFF.

This clone has a handful of counts. The CDR3 sequence is CASTFGPGNETQYF. CDR3 sequence (DNA): TGCGCCAGCACCTTCGGACCAGGGAATGAGACCCAGTACTTC. The chain joins TRBV10-1 to TRBJ2-5, with D maybe TRBD1 (5 bases). Germline-derived CDR1 and CDR2 are WNHNN and SYGVQD (reference sequence). Trimming left V 7 bases short and J 5 bases short, with 17 bases between. The CDR3 is made up of 14 amino acids.

Only one count was recorded for this clone. CDR3 bases: TGTGCCAGCAGCTTAGATGAAAAACTGTTTTTT. Translated: CASSLDEKLFF. The chain is built from TRBV5-6 and TRBJ1-4; D is undetermined. Per the germline V gene, CDR1 is SGHDT and CDR2 is YYEEEE. This CDR3 region has 11 residues. V shed 2 bases and J shed 6 bases, with 2 bases lying between them.

Comments on this clone: Other DNA sequences in the same sample also yield this CDR3. V is TRBV19 and J is TRBJ1-2; D is undetermined. The germline V gene encodes CDR1 LNHDA and CDR2 SQIVND (reference sequence). The CDR3 covers 12 residues. The V and J ends lost 3 bases and 4 bases respectively, with 6 bases between them. The CDR3 spells CASSIRSYGYTF. The CDR3 nucleotides read TGTGCCAGTAGTATCCGTAGCTATGGCTACACCTTC. Variable domain in full (rest from reference TRBV19 and TRBJ1-2): DGGITQSPKYLFRKEGQNVTLSCEQNLNHDAMYWYRQDPGQGLRLIYYSQIVNDFQKGDIAEGYSVSREKKESFPLTVTSAQKNPTAFYLCASSIRSYGYTFGSGTRLTVV.

Here the CDR3 reads CASSPRQGATNEKLFF. CDR3 DNA sequence: TGTGCCAGCAGTCCGCGACAGGGAGCAACTAATGAAAAACTGTTTTTT. The chain is built from TRBV28 and TRBJ1-4; TRBD1 matches at 7 bases. This CDR3 is built from 16 residues. Germline V gene sequence: CDR1 MDHEN, CDR2 SYDVKM. V trimming: 5 bases; J trimming: 0 bases; junction bases outside the gene matches: 6.

CDR3 nucleotide sequence: TGTGCCAGCAGTTTAGTCGGGACAGGAGGTTCACCCCTCCACTTT. Translation: CASSLVGTGGSPLHF. J is TRBJ1-6 and V is TRBV28, with 8 bases aligning to TRBD1. The CDR3 runs to 15 residues. CDR1 is MDHEN and CDR2 is SYDVKM in the germline V gene. The V and J ends lost 2 bases and 9 bases, in that order; junction bases with no gene match: 6.

The chain carries TRBV9 and TRBJ2-5, with 7 bases aligning to TRBD2. Trimming took 0 bases from V and 5 from J; bases not matched to a gene: 7. This CDR3 has 15 residues. Per germline, CDR1 SGDLS and CDR2 YYNGEE. For the CDR3, the DNA is TGTGCCAGCAGCGTAGGTCTGGCGCGGGGGGAGACCCAGTACTTC. As protein: CASSVGLARGETQYF.

This clone was counted a few times. J is TRBJ2-7 and V is TRBV27; the D is unclear. Germline V lookup: CDR1 MNHEY, CDR2 SMNVEV (reference sequence). CDR3 length equals 15 residues. V lost 10 bases and J lost 4, with 23 bases in between. The CDR3 spells CATEIKGGGSYEQYF. The CDR3, as DNA: TGTGCCACCGAGATTAAGGGCGGCGGTTCGTACGAGCAGTACTTC.

This rearrangement joins TRBV5-1 to TRBJ1-4, with 7 bases fitting TRBD1. This CDR3 comprises 12 residues. The ends lost 4 bases at V and 12 bases at J; junction bases unmatched: 6. CDR1 is SGHRS, CDR2 YFSETQ, per germline. The CDR3 loop reads CASSHSTGELFF. The CDR3 coding sequence is TGCGCCAGCAGCCACTCAACAGGGGAACTGTTTTTT.

In its sample, this clone was seen once. This chain connects TRBV25-1 to TRBJ1-1; D not resolved. The CDR3 runs 14 residues. Per germline, CDR1 MGHDK and CDR2 SYGVNS. With 5 bases removed from V and 4 bases from J, the gap between germline ends came to 14 bases. The CDR3: CASSPRDRATEAFF. The CDR3, as DNA: TGTGCCAGCAGTCCGAGGGATAGGGCCACTGAAGCTTTCTTT. Full variable domain (remainder filled in from reference TRBV25-1 and TRBJ1-1): EADIYQTPRYLVIGTGKKITLECSQTMGHDKMYWYQQDPGMELHLIHYSYGVNSTEKGDLSSESTVSRIRTEHFPLTLESARPSHTSQYLCASSPRDRATEAFFGQGTRLTVV.

The V call is TRBV30, the J call TRBJ1-4; D might be TRBD1 (5 bases). CDR1 is GTSNPN and CDR2 is SVGIG in the germline V gene (reference sequence). The CDR3 runs 16 residues. The V end was cut by 0 bases, the J end by 2 bases, with 13 bases between. This CDR3 reads CAWSVPGRHTNEKLFF. The CDR3, as DNA: TGTGCCTGGAGTGTACCAGGGAGGCATACTAATGAAAAACTGTTTTTT.

The chain couples TRBV7-2 to TRBJ2-7, with 8 bases matching TRBD2. Trimming took 5 bases from V and 1 from J; bases not matched to a gene: 10. This CDR3 comprises 16 residues. CDR1 SGHTA and CDR2 FQGNSA come from the germline V gene. The CDR3: CASSPRSGGESYEQYF. In DNA form, the CDR3 reads TGTGCCAGCAGCCCTAGAAGCGGGGGCGAGTCCTACGAGCAGTACTTC.

In regard to this clone: Other DNA sequences in this specimen translate into the identical CDR3. The chain couples TRBV18 to TRBJ2-1; D not resolved. The CDR3 length is 12 residues. Germline CDR1 is KGHSH and CDR2 is LQKENI. V lost 0 bases and J lost 7, with 4 bases in between. The CDR3 nucleotides are TGTGCCAGCTCACCACCGCTAAATGAGCAGTTCTTC. Its protein product is CASSPPLNEQFF.

The chain carries TRBV9 and TRBJ2-1; maybe TRBD2 (5 bases). The CDR3 is 13 residues long. V was trimmed by 3 bases and J by 3 bases, leaving 7 bases between them. Germline V lookup: CDR1 SGDLS, CDR2 YYNGEE. The CDR3 DNA reads as TGTGCCAGCAGCGCTCGGGACTACAATGAGCAGTTCTTC. This encodes CASSARDYNEQFF.

This chain links TRBV12-3 or TRBV12-4 with TRBJ2-5; TRBD1 agrees at 8 bases. The J call may be wrong; the DNA end is better matched by TRBJ2-7. The CDR3 sequence is 11 residues long. The CDR3 here is CASDRGDEQYF. CDR3 sequence (DNA): TGTGCCAGCGACAGGGGTGACGAGCAGTACTTC.

This clone was observed a handful of times. The gene calls are TRBV4-3 and TRBJ2-3; the match to TRBD2 covers 7 bases. Trimming at V came to 3 bases and at J to 8 bases, leaving 14 bases not matched to a gene. Germline CDR1 and CDR2: LGHNA and YSLEER. CDR3 length equals 16 residues. This CDR3 reads CASSQSFSGPRGTQYF. CDR3 bases: TGCGCCAGCAGCCAGTCTTTTAGCGGGCCCCGGGGTACGCAGTATTTT.

V usage is TRBV7-2 and J usage is TRBJ2-1; 10 bases agree with TRBD2. This CDR3 has 17 amino acids. The V and J ends lost 4 bases and 10 bases, in that order; junction bases with no gene match: 16. The V gene's germline CDR1 is SGHTA and CDR2 FQGNSA. CDR3 protein: CASSSKSGAGGPGEQFF. CDR3 in DNA: TGTGCCAGCAGCTCCAAAAGCGGAGCGGGGGGGCCCGGAGAGCAGTTCTTC.

The rearrangement uses TRBV7-2 and TRBJ2-6; D is ambiguous. The ends were cut back, 5 bases at V and 13 bases at J, with 15 bases in the middle. This CDR3 has 13 residues. The germline V gene has CDR1 SGHTA and CDR2 FQGNSA. This chain's CDR3 is CASSNNGLGVLTF. The CDR3 DNA is TGTGCCAGCAGCAACAACGGCCTGGGGGTCCTGACTTTC.

This clone was counted only a few times. The chain employs TRBV9 and TRBJ1-2; possibly TRBD1 for D (6 bases). Germline CDR1 is SGDLS and CDR2 is YYNGEE. With 4 bases removed from V and 2 bases from J, the gap between germline ends came to 12 bases. This CDR3 contains 14 residues. This CDR3 is CASSPGVGNYGYTF. CDR3 sequence (DNA): TGTGCCAGCAGCCCAGGGGTGGGGAACTATGGCTACACCTTC.

The chain uses TRBV6-5 and TRBJ1-2; D is undetermined. The CDR3 runs 13 residues. Germline loops: CDR1 MNHEY, CDR2 SVGAGI. Trimming removed 2 bases at V and 8 bases at J, with 12 bases between. As DNA, the CDR3 is TGTGCCAGCAGTTACGGGAGAAATCAGGGCTACACCTTC. It is translated as CASSYGRNQGYTF.

The chain combines TRBV28 with TRBJ1-1; no clear D. Germline lookup yields CDR1 MDHEN and CDR2 SYDVKM. The CDR3 has 12 amino acids. V was shortened by 8 bases and J by 7 bases, with 14 bases between the two germline ends. DNA of the CDR3: TGTGCCAGCGGAAGGACCCTACTTGAAGCTTTCTTT. This encodes CASGRTLLEAFF.

This rearrangement joins TRBV5-1 to TRBJ2-1; no reliable D call. Germline V gene data show CDR1 as SGHRS and CDR2 as YFSETQ. The CDR3 extends over 14 amino acids. Trimming removed 0 bases at V and 8 bases at J, with 12 bases between. CDR3 sequence reads: CASSLVVGLDEQFF. The CDR3, as DNA: TGCGCCAGCAGCTTGGTCGTGGGTTTGGATGAGCAGTTCTTC.

The CDR3 spells CASSLEADNEQFF. The CDR3 DNA reads as TGCGCCAGCAGCTTGGAGGCCGACAATGAGCAGTTCTTC. The chain is built from TRBV5-1 and TRBJ2-1; D is unresolved. The germline CDR1 and CDR2 sequences are SGHRS and YFSETQ. Trimming pared 0 bases from V and 5 bases from J, leaving 6 bases between. The CDR3 contains 13 residues.

This CDR3 reads CASSLKRGLAGAGDTQYF. The CDR3 DNA sequence: TGCGCCAGCAGCTTGAAGAGGGGACTAGCGGGGGCGGGAGATACGCAGTATTTT. J is TRBJ2-3 and V is TRBV5-1; TRBD2 agrees at 14 bases. The V gene's germline CDR1 is SGHRS and CDR2 YFSETQ. This CDR3 spans 18 amino acids. V trimming: 1 base; J trimming: 5 bases; junction bases outside the gene matches: 9. Variable domain in full (rest from reference TRBV5-1 and TRBJ2-3): KAGVTQTPRYLIKTRGQQVTLSCSPISGHRSVSWYQQTPGQGLQFLFEYFSETQRNKGNFPGRFSGRQFSNSRSEMNVSTLELGDSALYLCASSLKRGLAGAGDTQYFGPGTRLTVL.

This chain uses TRBV7-3 with TRBJ2-3; tentatively, D is TRBD2 (5 bases). Trimming cost V 2 bases and J 0 bases, with 30 bases left between them. The CDR3 loop spans 22 amino acids. Germline values: CDR1 SGHTA, CDR2 FQGTGA. CDR3 nucleotides: TGTGCCAGCAGCTTATTAGGCCCCCATGGTAGAGGGAGCGCCCATAGCACAGATACGCAGTATTTT. This encodes CASSLLGPHGRGSAHSTDTQYF.

V gene TRBV30 combines with J gene TRBJ1-4, with D maybe TRBD1 (5 bases). The CDR3 is made up of 14 amino acids. V was shortened by 3 bases and J by 6 bases, with 14 bases between the two germline ends. Germline CDR1 and CDR2: GTSNPN and SVGIG (reference sequence). CDR3 region: CAWSSGLGDEKLFF. For the CDR3, the DNA is TGTGCCTGGAGCTCCGGGTTAGGGGATGAAAAACTGTTTTTT. The variable domain in full, with the rest retrieved from reference TRBV30 and TRBJ1-4, is SQTIHQWPATLVQPVGSPLSLECTVEGTSNPNLYWYRQAAGRGLQLLFYSVGIGQISSEVPQNLSASRPQDRQFILSSKKLLLSDSGFYLCAWSSGLGDEKLFFGSGTQLSVL.

The chain combines TRBV6-1 with TRBJ2-2, with a weak D call TRBD2 (5 bases). Germline assignment: CDR1 MNHNS and CDR2 SASEGT. The V end lost 4 bases, the J end lost 6 bases, and 18 bases lay between the germline ends. The length of the CDR3 is 16 residues. CDR3 amino acids: CASSGSLAASPGELFF. The DNA of the CDR3 is TGTGCCAGCAGTGGGAGCCTAGCAGCGTCGCCCGGGGAGCTGTTTTTT.